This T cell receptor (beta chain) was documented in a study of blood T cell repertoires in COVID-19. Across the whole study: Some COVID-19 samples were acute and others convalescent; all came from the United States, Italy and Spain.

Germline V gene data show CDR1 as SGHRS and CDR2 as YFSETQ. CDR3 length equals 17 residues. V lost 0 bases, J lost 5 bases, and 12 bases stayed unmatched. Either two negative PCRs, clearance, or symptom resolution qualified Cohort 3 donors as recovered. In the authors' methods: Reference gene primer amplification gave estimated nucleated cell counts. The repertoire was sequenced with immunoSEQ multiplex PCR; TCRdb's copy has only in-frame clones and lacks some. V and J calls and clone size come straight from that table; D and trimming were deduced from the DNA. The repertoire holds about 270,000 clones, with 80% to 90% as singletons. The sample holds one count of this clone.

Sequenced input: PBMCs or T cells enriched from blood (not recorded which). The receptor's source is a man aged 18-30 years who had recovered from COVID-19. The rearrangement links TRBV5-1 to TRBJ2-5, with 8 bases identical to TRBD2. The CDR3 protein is CASSLGPRAGVGETQYF. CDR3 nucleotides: TGCGCCAGCAGCTTGGGGCCCAGAGCGGGAGTGGGGGAGACCCAGTACTTC.